These 9 T cell receptor beta chains were all obtained from the same sample, sequenced in a study of cytotoxic CD8 clonotypes in ibrutinib-treated CLL. TCRdb's copy holds only in-frame clones and misses some; the assay was immunoSEQ multiplex PCR. The repertoire has approximately 100,000 clones, roughly three quarters of them found once; the top ten carry 20% to 25%. Source: PBMCs, taken after 24 months of ibrutinib treatment. These receptors originate from a human donor with chronic lymphocytic leukemia.

The chain is built from TRBV6-5 and TRBJ2-1, with 7 positions matching TRBD2. CDR3 length: 16 residues. With 2 bases clipped from V and 5 bases from J, the junction kept 9 bases outside the gene matches. The germline CDR1 and CDR2 sequences are MNHEY and SVGAGI. CDR3 region: CASSYGRGGRDNEQFF. CDR3 nucleotides: TGTGCCAGCAGTTACGGCCGTGGCGGGAGAGACAATGAGCAGTTCTTC.

The CDR3 loop is CASSLTGTSGSQHNEQFF. The CDR3 DNA reads as TGTGCCAGCAGCTTAACGGGGACTAGCGGGAGCCAACACAATGAGCAGTTCTTC. V usage is TRBV7-2 and J usage is TRBJ2-1, with 14 bases fitting TRBD2. The CDR3 runs 18 residues. V lost 2 bases, J lost 5 bases, and 8 bases stayed unmatched. From germline, CDR1 is SGHTA and CDR2 FQGNSA. The variable domain in full, completed from reference TRBV7-2 and TRBJ2-1, reads GAGVSQSPSNKVTEKGKDVELRCDPISGHTALYWYRQSLGQGLEFLIYFQGNSAPDKSGLPSDRFSAERTGGSVSTLTIQRTQQEDSAVYLCASSLTGTSGSQHNEQFFGPGTRLTVL.

The chain couples TRBV2 to TRBJ1-5, with TRBD1 identical over 7 bases. Germline V gene lookup returns CDR1 SNHLY and CDR2 FYNNEI. V gave up 3 bases and J gave up 7 bases; unmatched junction bases: 9. The CDR3 runs 15 residues. The CDR3 sequence: CASSDDQGVYQPQHF. CDR3 in DNA: TGTGCCAGCAGTGATGATCAGGGGGTTTACCAGCCCCAGCATTTT.

The CDR3 reads CASSLDLGSSYNEQFF. CDR3 nucleotides: TGTGCCAGCAGCTTAGATCTCGGTAGCTCCTACAATGAGCAGTTCTTC. V is TRBV7-2 and J is TRBJ2-1; no definite D call. This CDR3 spans 16 amino acids. Trimming removed 1 base from V and 0 bases from J, with 10 bases in between. Germline V gene sequence: CDR1 SGHTA, CDR2 FQGNSA.

The rearrangement links TRBV5-4 to TRBJ1-2, with 7 bases aligning to TRBD1. Germline V CDR1 and CDR2: SGHNT, YYREEE (reference sequence). This CDR3 is 14 amino acids long. The V and J ends lost 5 bases and 4 bases, in that order; junction bases with no gene match: 8. CDR3 nucleotides: TGTGCCAGCAGGCCGACAGGGATGAGCTATGGCTACACCTTC. Protein: CASRPTGMSYGYTF.

The chain carries TRBV19 and TRBJ2-3; maybe TRBD2 (5 bases). V was shortened by 3 bases and J by 1 base, with 11 bases between the two germline ends. Germline CDR1 LNHDA, CDR2 SQIVND (reference sequence). This CDR3 is built from 15 residues. The CDR3 region has the DNA TGTGCCAGTAGTATCCCTAGTAGCGGCACAGATACGCAGTATTTT. The encoded protein is CASSIPSSGTDTQYF.

The rearrangement joins TRBV5-1 to TRBJ2-1; 11 positions agree with TRBD2. The CDR3 length is 15 residues. V lost 6 bases and J lost 1; bases outside the gene matches: 3. Germline V gene lookup returns CDR1 SGHRS and CDR2 YFSETQ. CDR3 coding DNA: TGCGCCAGCACTGTAGCGGGAGGGTCCTACAATGAGCAGTTCTTC. Translation: CASTVAGGSYNEQFF. Variable domain in full (rest from reference TRBV5-1 and TRBJ2-1): KAGVTQTPRYLIKTRGQQVTLSCSPISGHRSVSWYQQTPGQGLQFLFEYFSETQRNKGNFPGRFSGRQFSNSRSEMNVSTLELGDSALYLCASTVAGGSYNEQFFGPGTRLTVL.

This sequence joins TRBV6-1 and TRBJ2-2, with TRBD2 matching over 10 bases. V lost 5 bases, J lost 4 bases, and 4 bases stayed unmatched. The germline V gene encodes CDR1 MNHNS and CDR2 SASEGT. The CDR3 runs 15 residues. In DNA form, the CDR3 reads TGTGCCAGCAGTCAACTAGCGGGACGCACCGGGGAGCTGTTTTTT. Its translation is CASSQLAGRTGELFF.

This clone appeared many times. J is TRBJ2-7 and V is TRBV7-2, with 15 nucleotides matching TRBD2. Trimming removed 5 bases from V and 5 bases from J; junction bases left unmatched: 13. Germline V gene data show CDR1 as SGHTA and CDR2 as FQGNSA. The CDR3 length is 18 residues. The CDR3 protein is CASSRGTSGRLAFHEQYF. The CDR3 nucleotides are TGTGCCAGCAGCCGCGGGACTAGCGGGAGGTTGGCATTCCACGAGCAGTACTTC.